Below, 25 T cell receptor beta chains from the same sample are listed, as sequenced in a study of CD8+ T cells in alopecia areata. Peripheral blood and lesional scalp punch biopsies were taken from alopecia areata patients. Extraction and reverse transcription of RNA yielded cDNA as the sequencing template. TCRdb keeps only in-frame clones here, not all; method: immunoSEQ multiplex PCR. The sample carries thousands of clones, about 60% recorded once. The sequenced sample consisted of skin. The receptors here all came from a human donor with alopecia areata.

V usage is TRBV29-1 and J usage is TRBJ2-3; TRBD1 aligns across 8 bases. There are 12 residues in the CDR3. Per the germline V gene, CDR1 is SQVTM and CDR2 is ANQGSEA. The ends lost 7 bases at V and 4 bases at J; junction bases unmatched: 4. CDR3: CSAHRGADTQYF. The CDR3 DNA is TGCAGCGCCCACAGGGGGGCAGATACGCAGTATTTT.

The CDR3 here is CASSSRTSGSIEFF. The CDR3 DNA reads as TGCGCCAGCAGCTCGAGGACTAGCGGGAGTATAGAGTTCTTC. This chain uses TRBV5-1 with TRBJ2-1; TRBD2 matches 13 bases. This CDR3 spans 14 amino acids. V trimming: 3 bases; J trimming: 14 bases; junction bases outside the gene matches: 8. Germline V lookup: CDR1 SGHRS, CDR2 YFSETQ.

The chain has TRBV10-3 and TRBJ2-7; weak D call: TRBD1 (6 bases). The CDR3 is 12 residues long. Germline CDR1 and CDR2: ENHRY and SYGVKD. The V end was cut by 8 bases, the J end by 5 bases, with 13 bases between. CDR3 DNA: TGTGCCATCCGGACAGATGGGAACGAGCAGTACTTC. Its protein product is CAIRTDGNEQYF.

This clone has just a few counts. The chain is built from TRBV15 and TRBJ2-7; D is unresolved. The CDR3 is 14 amino acids. V was clipped by 1 base and J by 0 bases, with 7 bases between them. The germline V gene encodes CDR1 LNHNV and CDR2 YYDKDF (reference sequence). CDR3 sequence: CATSRGQASYEQYF. The CDR3 DNA follows: TGTGCCACCAGCAGAGGCCAGGCCTCCTACGAGCAGTACTTC.

This clone was counted only a few times. The genes are TRBV9 and TRBJ2-3; D remains ambiguous. The CDR3 spans 13 residues. Germline CDR1 SGDLS, CDR2 YYNGEE. V was clipped by 0 bases and J by 4 bases, with 6 bases between them. The CDR3, as DNA: TGTGCCAGCAGCGTAGCAGTTCCAGATACGCAGTATTTT. Protein: CASSVAVPDTQYF.

In the case of this clone: At the DNA level, this CDR3 is encoded by other sequences in the same sample as well. This sequence joins TRBV6-1 and TRBJ2-3; TRBD2 matches 12 bases. The trim removed 2 bases at V and 4 bases at J, leaving 1 base unmatched. Germline V lookup: CDR1 MNHNS, CDR2 SASEGT. CDR3 size: 15 residues. CDR3 nucleotides: TGTGCCAGCAGTGAACTAGCGGGGGGGCCAGATACGCAGTATTTT. This sequence encodes CASSELAGGPDTQYF.

The table lists this clone with a count of one. The J gene is TRBJ1-1, the V gene TRBV10-3, with D perhaps matching TRBD1 (5 bases). Germline-derived CDR1 and CDR2 are ENHRY and SYGVKD. The CDR3 has 13 residues. V lost 6 bases and J 3 bases, leaving 11 bases between the germline ends. The CDR3 spells CAIRPEGDTEAFF. For the CDR3, the DNA is TGTGCCATCAGGCCGGAAGGGGACACTGAAGCTTTCTTT.

This clone appeared a few times. The rearrangement joins TRBV6-1 to TRBJ1-5; TRBD1 is a possible D gene (5 bases). Germline V gene sequence: CDR1 MNHNS, CDR2 SASEGT. Trimming stripped 1 base from V and 2 bases from J, with 6 bases between. This CDR3 has 14 amino acids. DNA for the CDR3: TGTGCCAGCAGTGAAGGGGACGGCAATCAGCCCCAGCATTTT. Amino acid sequence: CASSEGDGNQPQHF.

This clone has only a few counts. The rearrangement links TRBV4-2 to TRBJ1-1; D is possibly TRBD1 (6 bases). Trimming took off 6 bases at V and 4 bases at J, with 12 bases between the two ends. Germline CDR1 reads LGHNA; CDR2 reads YNFKEQ. The CDR3 has 13 amino acids. CDR3 sequence: CASRGGGFTEAFF. The CDR3, as DNA: TGTGCCAGCAGGGGAGGGGGGTTCACTGAAGCTTTCTTT.

For this clone: Additional DNA sequences in this sample encode the identical CDR3. The gene calls are TRBV5-4 and TRBJ2-1, with TRBD2 identical over 14 bases. Unmatched junction bases numbered 12, after V lost 5 bases and J lost 5 bases. The germline V gene encodes CDR1 SGHNT and CDR2 YYREEE (reference sequence). CDR3 length: 18 amino acids. The CDR3 region has the DNA TGTGCCAGCAGTACCGGGACTAGCGGGAGCAGCCCCCACAATGAGCAGTTCTTC. Its protein product is CASSTGTSGSSPHNEQFF.

This chain uses TRBV2 with TRBJ2-4; 7 positions agree with TRBD1. The germline CDR1 and CDR2 sequences are SNHLY and FYNNEI. After removal of 4 bases from V and 7 bases from J, the junction contained 1 base not matched to a gene. This CDR3 has 12 residues. The CDR3 loop reads CASSAGGNIQYF. In DNA form, the CDR3 reads TGTGCCAGCAGTGCAGGGGGTAACATTCAGTACTTC.

V usage is TRBV6-1 and J usage is TRBJ1-2, with a tentative D call TRBD1 (6 bases). Germline V gene sequence: CDR1 MNHNS, CDR2 SASEGT. V dropped 6 bases and J dropped 4 bases, with 15 bases sitting between them. The CDR3 length is 14 residues. This chain's CDR3 is CASRHRVGVYGYTF. CDR3 bases: TGTGCCAGCAGGCACAGGGTAGGGGTCTATGGCTACACCTTC.

The CDR3 here is CASSLQRGAVNEQFF. CDR3 sequence (DNA): TGTGCCAGCAGCCTCCAGCGGGGGGCCGTCAATGAGCAGTTCTTC. The genes are TRBV7-8 and TRBJ2-1, with TRBD2 matching 9 bases. Per germline, CDR1 SGHVS and CDR2 FQNEAQ. J lost 6 bases, V lost 5 bases, and 8 bases had no gene match. The CDR3 has 15 residues. Full variable domain (outside the CDR3, taken from reference TRBV7-8 and TRBJ2-1): GAGVSQSPRYKVAKRGQDVALRCDPISGHVSLFWYQQALGQGPEFLTYFQNEAQLDKSGLPSDRFFAERPEGSVSTLKIQRTQQEDSAVYLCASSLQRGAVNEQFFGPGTRLTVL.

Here the CDR3 DNA reads TGTGCCAGCAGCCGAGCCGGGGCAGGGGGGTTAGGGGAGCAGTACTTC. Encoded protein: CASSRAGAGGLGEQYF. The J gene is TRBJ2-7, the V gene TRBV7-3, with D maybe TRBD1 (7 bases). Germline lookup yields CDR1 SGHTA and CDR2 FQGTGA. The length of the CDR3 is 16 residues. The ends were cut back, 5 bases at V and 7 bases at J, with 24 bases in the middle.

V gene TRBV7-9 combines with J gene TRBJ1-1; 7 bases match TRBD1. Germline lookup yields CDR1 SEHNR and CDR2 FQNEAQ (reference sequence). The CDR3 length is 14 residues. After removal of 5 bases from V and 2 bases from J, the junction contained 5 bases not matched to a gene. The CDR3 region has the DNA TGTGCCAGCAGCCGACAGGGTTTTAACACTGAAGCTTTCTTT. It specifies CASSRQGFNTEAFF. Drawing the rest from reference TRBV7-9 and TRBJ1-1, the complete variable domain is DTGVSQNPRHKITKRGQNVTFRCDPISEHNRLYWYRQTLGQGPEFLTYFQNEAQLEKSRLLSDRFSAERPKGSFSTLEIQRTEQGDSAMYLCASSRQGFNTEAFFGQGTRLTVV.

This clone was detected only a few times. The rearrangement uses TRBV6-5 and TRBJ1-2; D remains ambiguous. Germline assignment: CDR1 MNHEY and CDR2 SVGAGI. CDR3 length: 13 residues. The germline V and J ends were trimmed by 6 bases and 5 bases, with 13 bases remaining between them. The CDR3 region has the DNA TGTGCCAGCAGAAAAGGGTTTGGGTATGGCTACACCTTC. This gives the protein CASRKGFGYGYTF.

Here the CDR3 reads CASSSTDRLGIGYTF. The CDR3 DNA is TGTGCCAGTAGTAGTACCGACAGGCTAGGAATTGGCTACACCTTC. The chain uses TRBV19 and TRBJ1-2; TRBD1 might be the D (6 bases). The CDR3 runs to 15 residues. From germline, CDR1 is LNHDA and CDR2 SQIVND (reference sequence). V was shortened by 4 bases and J by 7 bases, with 19 bases between the two germline ends.

This sequence joins TRBV28 and TRBJ2-2; D may be TRBD2 (5 bases). In germline, CDR1 is MDHEN, CDR2 SYDVKM. The CDR3 sequence is 13 residues long. Trimming removed 2 bases from V and 6 bases from J, with 7 bases in between. CDR3 loop: CASSLNGAGELFF. The CDR3 region has the DNA TGTGCCAGCAGTTTAAACGGGGCCGGGGAGCTGTTTTTT.

This rearrangement joins TRBV29-1 to TRBJ2-1, with a possible D match to TRBD1 (6 bases). Germline CDR1 and CDR2: SQVTM and ANQGSEA. Trimming cost V 6 bases and J 6 bases, with 18 bases left between them. This CDR3 has 14 residues. The CDR3 reads CSVTDRRRGNEQFF. As DNA, the CDR3 is TGCAGCGTGACCGACAGGCGAAGGGGCAATGAGCAGTTCTTC.

This chain connects TRBV28 to TRBJ2-7; 7 bases align to TRBD2. This CDR3 is built from 13 residues. Germline V lookup: CDR1 MDHEN, CDR2 SYDVKM. V shed 8 bases, J shed 2 bases, and the junction held 6 bases outside the gene matches. The DNA for the CDR3 is TGTGCCAGCGGTTCCACTAGCGCCTACGAGCAGTACTTC. This encodes CASGSTSAYEQYF.

J is TRBJ1-2 and V is TRBV18, with D possibly TRBD1 on 5 matching bases. The CDR3 is 13 amino acids. Per the germline V gene, CDR1 is KGHSH and CDR2 is LQKENI. The V and J ends lost 3 bases and 0 bases respectively, with 5 bases between them. This CDR3 reads CASSPTANYGYTF. CDR3 bases: TGTGCCAGCTCACCGACAGCTAACTATGGCTACACCTTC.

The rearrangement uses TRBV10-3 and TRBJ2-3; D may be TRBD2 (5 bases). This CDR3 contains 14 residues. From germline, CDR1 is ENHRY and CDR2 SYGVKD. V lost 9 bases and J 3 bases, leaving 16 bases between the germline ends. DNA for the CDR3: TGTGCCATAACCTCCGAGGGCCTGACAGATACGCAGTATTTT. It translates to CAITSEGLTDTQYF.

The V and J genes are TRBV29-1 and TRBJ2-3; D is possibly TRBD1 (5 bases). The CDR3 totals 15 residues. Deletions cut 4 bases from V and 4 bases from J, with 18 bases between. Germline V gives CDR1 SQVTM, CDR2 ANQGSEA. The CDR3 DNA follows: TGCAGCGTTGCCAACCCTGACAGCCAGTCAGATACGCAGTATTTT. Translated, it gives CSVANPDSQSDTQYF.

This clone was detected once. The chain carries TRBV27 and TRBJ2-5, with 7 positions matching TRBD1. This CDR3 contains 15 residues. V trimming: 4 bases; J trimming: 7 bases; junction bases outside the gene matches: 12. Looked up from germline, CDR1 is MNHEY and CDR2 is SMNVEV (reference sequence). CDR3 amino acids: CASSSLGTAEGTQYF. CDR3 sequence (DNA): TGTGCCAGCAGTTCCCTGGGGACAGCAGAAGGGACCCAGTACTTC.

The chain couples TRBV27 to TRBJ1-1; TRBD1 matches 7 bases. Germline V gene sequence: CDR1 MNHEY, CDR2 SMNVEV (reference sequence). Unmatched junction bases numbered 7, after V lost 2 bases and J lost 4 bases. The CDR3 runs to 15 residues. Here the CDR3 DNA reads TGTGCCAGCAGTTTAACCGGGACAGCTGCCACTGAAGCTTTCTTT. It translates to CASSLTGTAATEAFF.